This T cell receptor beta chain was sequenced for a study of shared clonotypes between healthy human individuals (dated by TCRdb to the early 2020s). Some background on the complete study: A couple of women and three men aged 18 to 49 years were included in the cohort. Leukapheresis yielded between about 0.85 and 10 billion PBMCs per donor. For each donor, three plates each were used for CD4 naive and CD4 memory, two plates were used for CD8 naive, and one plate was used for CD8 memory. To increase sequencing depth and limit assay-specific biases, different laboratories used diverse techniques to prepare libraries and sequence TCR repertoires. The study deeply sequenced blood TCR repertoires of five healthy adults to estimate repertoire size and the extent of clonotype sharing between individuals. The study at large found these results: Naive subsets generally had larger estimated clonotype richness than memory subsets did. Only blood was sampled, and tissue TCR repertoires likely differ from those in blood. Compared with non-shared clonotypes, clonotypes shared by all four sorted-subset donors had higher generation probabilities. Pairwise subsampling indicated that sequencing depth was expected to affect the degree of clonotype sharing among donors. Rarefaction of sorted-subset datasets indicated incomplete sequencing despite the large sequencing depth. Because the study included only a small number of donors, the genetic and exposure-history diversity represented was limited. Approximately 4.8% of naive CD4, 3.5% of naive CD8, 2.3% of memory CD4, and around 0.42% of memory CD8 clonotypes were shared across several donors.

With regard to this clone: The antigen it recognizes is unknown. No quality values exist for individual bases; no much larger clone is one base distant.

The donors were healthy, HIV-negative adults who had no recently reported acute infections or vaccinations. All donors were Caucasian adults living in Nashville, Tennessee, USA. CD4+ T cells were enriched through magnetic negative selection, after which naive cells were positively selected on CD45RA and the remaining negative fraction served as the memory subset. After blood collection by leukapheresis, PBMCs were isolated using Ficoll-Histopaque density gradient centrifugation and then cryopreserved in the vapor phase of liquid nitrogen. Analytical flow cytometry was used to check the purity and quantity of each magnetically sorted T cell population. Each sorted fraction had its genomic DNA isolated and then quantified by UV absorbance on a Nanodrop 2000c. TCR CDR3 regions were amplified from genomic DNA by multiplex PCR using the deep immunoSEQ assay. Extracted genomic DNA from each cell subset was distributed evenly across all wells of several immunoSEQ 96-well plates, and each plate was treated as a replicate. For sorted subsets, around 200 ng genomic DNA, equal to 30,000 to 35,000 T cell genomes, was loaded into each replicate PCR. The purified libraries were quantified using a Qubit 3.0 fluorometer, sized with a Bioanalyzer 2100, and then quantified again using the KAPA Library Quantification kit. A separate single-read 150-cycle Illumina NextSeq 550 flow cell was used to sequence each immunoSEQ 96-well plate. Processing in the source paper ran as follows. The immunoSEQ output contained only junctional sequences without quality scores, so filtering could not match that applied to full-length reads. To assign V/J genes and CDR3, sequences were annotated against IMGT germline references using PyIR, a Python wrapper for IgBLAST v1.9. Reads were filtered out if the reads had weak V/J assignments (E-value above 1e-6), no CDR3, stop codons, out-of-frame junctions, or ambiguous translated residues. V3J clonotypes were defined by identical inferred V gene, J gene, and CDR3 amino acid sequence. To compute the percentage overlap between repertoires, the number of shared unique clonotypes was divided by the size of the smaller repertoire. Repertoire richness was assessed with RTK rarefaction, the Chao1 estimator, and Recon v2.1 estimates of unobserved clonotypes. Generation probabilities for all TCRbeta clonotypes obtained by the gDNA method from a handful of donors were computed using OLGA. Imported from immuneACCESS, the table was reduced by TCRdb to in-frame sequences with V and J called. These copies leave out some clones; in studies compared against another copy, an unresolved V gene accounts for under half, and the cause of the remainder is not known. The V and J calls and clone size come from that table; D and trimming were worked out from the DNA. In all, the sample holds a few million clones, and 85% to 95% of those were seen once. 0.3% to 0.4% of the sample belongs to the ten largest clones.

CDR1 and CDR2, per the germline V gene (reference sequence), are LNHDA and SQIVND. V is pruned by 5 bases and J by 0 bases, leaving 6 bases of the junction without a gene match. The CDR3 measures 16 amino acids from cysteine to phenylalanine. Only the CDR3 DNA is retained, 48 bases long and in frame from the first base. What was sequenced was naive CD4+ T cells from PBMCs. According to the study, the label for this sample's cell subset or site signals: CD45RA+ positively selected. The sequence came from a man aged 18 to 35 in good health. Some clones in this sample may be carry-over from other donors' samples. Recombination connected TRBV19 to TRBJ2-1; TRBD2 matches 8 bases in the middle. At the DNA level, the sequence is TGTGCCAGTAGTCTAAAAAGCGGGAGCTCCTACAATGAGCAGTTCTTC. Its protein product is CASSLKSGSSYNEQFF.